The 16 T cell receptor beta chains below were found in one sample sequenced in a study of shared clonotypes between healthy human individuals. Profiled with immunoSEQ multiplex PCR; TCRdb holds only in-frame clones, not every one. The sample has some 800,000 clones; approximately 92% are singletons. Terminally differentiated effector memory CD45RA+ cells were left out of the naive CD8 fraction, which was CD45RO-negative and positively selected for CCR7. Sequencing was performed on naive CD8+ T cells sorted from blood. The receptors were sampled from a man between 25 and 39 years old in good health.

The rearrangement uses TRBV2 and TRBJ1-2, with 8 bases that match TRBD1. The germline CDR1 and CDR2 sequences are SNHLY and FYNNEI. V trimming: 2 bases; J trimming: 4 bases; junction bases outside the gene matches: 9. The CDR3 covers 16 residues. The CDR3 sequence is CASSEYQGATRYGYTF. The CDR3, as DNA: TGTGCCAGCAGTGAATACCAGGGGGCTACTCGCTATGGCTACACCTTC.

This chain uses TRBV29-1 with TRBJ1-2; D perhaps matches TRBD1 (5 bases). This CDR3 is built from 12 residues. Germline V gene sequence: CDR1 SQVTM, CDR2 ANQGSEA. Between the trimmed V and J ends, which lost 6 bases and 4 bases, there was a span of 12 bases. The DNA for the CDR3 is TGCAGCGTCCCGGGACGGAGCTATGGCTACACCTTC. Residues: CSVPGRSYGYTF.

The V call is TRBV4-1, the J call TRBJ2-6; TRBD2 matches at 10 bases. In germline, CDR1 is MGHRA, CDR2 YSYEKL. CDR3 length: 19 residues. V lost 1 base, J lost 0 bases, and 6 bases stayed unmatched. CDR3 protein: CASSQVLAGASSGANVLTF. DNA for the CDR3: TGCGCCAGCAGCCAAGTTCTAGCGGGGGCTAGCTCTGGGGCCAACGTCCTGACTTTC.

The genes are TRBV2 and TRBJ2-3, with D unresolved. Germline V gene sequence: CDR1 SNHLY, CDR2 FYNNEI. The CDR3 length is 13 residues. V was cut by 4 bases and J by 1 base, with 6 bases left in between. CDR3 sequence (DNA): TGTGCCAGCAGTGGTTTCGGCACAGATACGCAGTATTTT. Translated, it gives CASSGFGTDTQYF. The full variable domain, its missing parts supplied by reference TRBV2 and TRBJ2-3, is EPEVTQTPSHQVTQMGQEVILRCVPISNHLYFYWYRQILGQKVEFLVSFYNNEISEKSEIFDDQFSVERPDGSNFTLKIRSTKLEDSAMYFCASSGFGTDTQYFGPGTRLTVL.

This chain links TRBV5-4 with TRBJ2-1; 11 bases line up with TRBD2. The trim removed 1 base at V and 3 bases at J, leaving 0 bases unmatched. This CDR3 comprises 15 residues. Per germline, CDR1 SGHNT and CDR2 YYREEE (reference sequence). CDR3 sequence (DNA): TGTGCCAGCAGCTTGACTAGCGGGGGCTACAATGAGCAGTTCTTC. This codes for CASSLTSGGYNEQFF.

The V and J genes are TRBV4-3 and TRBJ2-1; 10 positions agree with TRBD1. Looked up from germline, CDR1 is LGHNA and CDR2 is YSLEER. This CDR3 is built from 16 residues. V lost 2 bases and J lost 5; bases outside the gene matches: 6. CDR3 loop: CASSQLPGQGDNEQFF. The CDR3 DNA is TGCGCCAGCAGCCAACTCCCCGGACAGGGGGACAATGAGCAGTTCTTC.

V usage is TRBV5-8 and J usage is TRBJ2-1; TRBD2 aligns across 11 bases. With 0 bases clipped from V and 4 bases from J, the junction kept 9 bases outside the gene matches. This CDR3 region has 18 residues. From germline, CDR1 is SGHTS and CDR2 YDEGEE. The CDR3 nucleotides read TGTGCCAGCAGCTTGGGGGGACCGGGACTAGCGGTTTACAATGAGCAGTTCTTC. This codes for CASSLGGPGLAVYNEQFF.

The rearrangement uses TRBV6-5 and TRBJ2-7; TRBD1 might be the D (6 bases). CDR3 length: 12 amino acids. Germline loops: CDR1 MNHEY, CDR2 SVGAGI. V shed 4 bases and J shed 3 bases, with 7 bases lying between them. The CDR3 DNA is TGTGCCAGCAGTTCGGGACACTACGAGCAGTACTTC. Translated: CASSSGHYEQYF.

The chain uses TRBV7-9 and TRBJ2-2; possible D gene TRBD1, 6 bases. Trimming stripped 5 bases from V and 4 bases from J, with 26 bases between. CDR1 is SEHNR, CDR2 FQNEAQ, per germline (reference sequence). The CDR3 length is 19 residues. CDR3 bases: TGTGCCAGCAGCCCGCCGAGGGGGTCGGGACCTAGGTCCACCGGGGAGCTGTTTTTT. This gives the protein CASSPPRGSGPRSTGELFF.

Comments on this clone: Other DNA sequences from this sample encode an identical CDR3 as well. The genes are TRBV15 and TRBJ2-5; D is unresolved. The germline V gene encodes CDR1 LNHNV and CDR2 YYDKDF (reference sequence). Trimming took off 2 bases at V and 5 bases at J, with 6 bases between the two ends. The CDR3 is 12 residues long. The CDR3 nucleotides read TGTGCCACCAGCAGACCCCTGGAGACCCAGTACTTC. Its protein product is CATSRPLETQYF.

Only one count was recorded for this clone. V is TRBV27 and J is TRBJ1-1; 8 nucleotides match TRBD1. Germline V gene lookup returns CDR1 MNHEY and CDR2 SMNVEV (reference sequence). The CDR3 has 13 residues. J lost 3 bases, V lost 6 bases, and 3 bases had no gene match. CDR3 DNA: TGTGCCAGCAGGGGACAGGTGCACACTGAAGCTTTCTTT. It translates to CASRGQVHTEAFF.

This chain joins TRBV6-6 and TRBJ2-1; no clear D. This CDR3 contains 15 residues. CDR1 MNHNY and CDR2 SVGAGI come from the germline V gene (reference sequence). V was pared by 2 bases and J by 12 bases, with 20 bases between. The CDR3 protein is CASSYSLTPRYGQFF. DNA of the CDR3: TGTGCCAGCAGTTACAGTCTCACGCCGAGATATGGGCAGTTCTTC.

CDR3 sequence: CSVEQDREYEQYF. DNA for the CDR3: TGCAGCGTTGAACAGGACAGGGAGTACGAGCAGTACTTC. The V gene is TRBV29-1, the J gene TRBJ2-7, with 8 nucleotides matching TRBD1. The CDR3 is 13 residues long. J was trimmed by 4 bases and V by 2 bases; bases with no gene match: 4. CDR1 is SQVTM and CDR2 is ANQGSEA in the germline V gene.

Written as DNA, the CDR3 is TGCGCCAGCAGCCAAGTAATGGGCAGCCCCTACAATGAGCAGTTCTTC. Translating it yields CASSQVMGSPYNEQFF. The rearrangement uses TRBV4-1 and TRBJ2-1; D call uncertain. Germline V CDR1 and CDR2: MGHRA, YSYEKL. The CDR3 spans 16 residues. The V and J ends lost 1 base and 2 bases respectively, with 12 bases between them.

This chain links TRBV15 with TRBJ1-3, with D possibly TRBD1 on 6 matching bases. The germline V gene encodes CDR1 LNHNV and CDR2 YYDKDF (reference sequence). V shed 3 bases and J shed 0 bases, with 15 bases lying between them. The CDR3 has 17 residues. The CDR3 bases are TGTGCCACCAGCAGTCCGACAGGCATTTACTCTGGAAACACCATATATTTT. Translating gives CATSSPTGIYSGNTIYF.

The rearrangement joins TRBV7-9 to TRBJ2-2; no definite D call. Germline V gives CDR1 SEHNR, CDR2 FQNEAQ (reference sequence). V was shortened by 5 bases and J by 9 bases, with 10 bases between the two germline ends. CDR3 length: 12 amino acids. CDR3 loop: CASSPDGRELFF. The CDR3 DNA reads as TGTGCCAGCAGCCCCGACGGCCGGGAGCTGTTTTTT.